Shown below are 14 T cell receptor beta chains from a single sample sequenced in a study of cytomegalovirus exposure and HLA in healthy donors. The PCR used 60 Vbeta and 13 Jbeta primers. The protocol was immunoSEQ multiplex PCR, while the TCRdb copy is restricted to in-frame clones and leaves out a portion. Found here are 40,000 to 65,000 clones; the top ten clones hold roughly 27%. The sample comprised PBMCs. Receptor source: a man between 40 and 49 years old in good health and CMV-seropositive.

V and J are TRBV7-6 and TRBJ2-7, with 9 nucleotides matching TRBD2. Germline V gives CDR1 SGHVS, CDR2 FNYEAQ. The ends lost 3 bases at V and 0 bases at J; junction bases unmatched: 9. The CDR3 length is 17 residues. The CDR3 loop is CASSFPGLASSSYEQYF. DNA for the CDR3: TGTGCCAGCAGCTTCCCGGGACTAGCATCTAGCTCCTACGAGCAGTACTTC.

The genes are TRBV9 and TRBJ2-7, with TRBD1 identical over 12 bases. The length of the CDR3 is 18 residues. Germline assignment: CDR1 SGDLS and CDR2 YYNGEE. Germline trimming cut 4 bases from V and 2 bases from J; bases unmatched to any gene: 13. CDR3 in DNA: TGTGCCAGCAGCCCATGGGACAGGGGGCAATTAACACCCTACGAGCAGTACTTC. Protein sequence: CASSPWDRGQLTPYEQYF.

The V and J genes are TRBV15 and TRBJ2-1; D remains ambiguous. This CDR3 comprises 13 residues. Germline V gene lookup returns CDR1 LNHNV and CDR2 YYDKDF (reference sequence). The V end was cut by 1 base, the J end by 6 bases, with 7 bases between. CDR3 protein: CATSRGAANEQFF. The CDR3, as DNA: TGTGCCACCAGCAGAGGGGCAGCCAATGAGCAGTTCTTC.

This chain joins TRBV30 and TRBJ1-5, with D unresolved. V lost 6 bases, J lost 2 bases, and 11 bases lay in between. The CDR3 is made up of 13 amino acids. From germline, CDR1 is GTSNPN and CDR2 SVGIG (reference sequence). The CDR3 region has the DNA TGTGCCTGTCCGGCCGGGGGCAATCAGCCCCAGCATTTT. Translating it yields CACPAGGNQPQHF.

The chain couples TRBV6-1 to TRBJ2-1, with D possibly TRBD1 on 5 matching bases. The germline V and J ends were trimmed by 3 bases and 15 bases, with 12 bases remaining between them. Per the germline V gene, CDR1 is MNHNS and CDR2 is SASEGT. This CDR3 is 11 amino acids long. The DNA of the CDR3 is TGTGCCAGCAGTGAGGACACTTGGGGGTTCTTC. This sequence encodes CASSEDTWGFF.

The chain employs TRBV18 and TRBJ2-7; 9 bases are a match to TRBD1. The length of the CDR3 is 15 residues. Looked up from germline, CDR1 is KGHSH and CDR2 is LQKENI. V lost 3 bases and J lost 3; bases outside the gene matches: 6. The CDR3 loop is CASSPPGQGFYEQYF. The CDR3 nucleotides are TGTGCCAGCTCACCCCCGGGACAGGGTTTCTACGAGCAGTACTTC.

This clone is classed as medium-sized by frequency. The chain uses TRBV6-4 and TRBJ2-2; D is uncertain. V lost 2 bases, J lost 3 bases, and 4 bases lay in between. CDR3 length equals 13 residues. CDR1 and CDR2 from the germline V gene are MRHNA and SNTAGT. The CDR3 nucleotides are TGTGCCAGCAGTGACGCGTACACCGGGGAGCTGTTTTTT. This encodes CASSDAYTGELFF.

V gene TRBV6-5 combines with J gene TRBJ2-1; maybe TRBD1 (6 bases). Germline CDR1 reads MNHEY; CDR2 reads SVGAGI. Trimming removed 5 bases at V and 1 base at J, with 9 bases between. This CDR3 spans 14 amino acids. The CDR3 DNA follows: TGTGCCAGCAGTATACAGGGTTCCTACAATGAGCAGTTCTTC. This codes for CASSIQGSYNEQFF.

This sequence joins TRBV10-3 and TRBJ1-3; 8 bases fit TRBD1. Germline assignment: CDR1 ENHRY and CDR2 SYGVKD. The CDR3 totals 16 residues. V shed 5 bases, J shed 0 bases, and the junction held 6 bases outside the gene matches. CDR3 in amino acids: CAISKGQGYSGNTIYF. CDR3 DNA sequence: TGTGCCATCAGTAAAGGACAGGGCTACTCTGGAAACACCATATATTTT.

The chain couples TRBV20-1 to TRBJ2-3; D is unresolved. This CDR3 region has 11 residues. CDR1 and CDR2 from the germline V gene are DFQATT and SNEGSKA (reference sequence). V lost 3 bases and J 3 bases, leaving 4 bases between the germline ends. DNA for the CDR3: TGCAGTGCTAGCCTGACAGATACGCAGTATTTT. It is translated as CSASLTDTQYF.

This chain uses TRBV7-3 with TRBJ2-2; D is undetermined. Trimming cost V 5 bases and J 1 base, with 8 bases left between them. The length of the CDR3 is 14 residues. Germline CDR1 reads SGHTA; CDR2 reads FQGTGA. The CDR3 spells CASSSSGNTGELFF. DNA of the CDR3: TGTGCCAGCAGCAGCTCAGGGAACACCGGGGAGCTGTTTTTT.

The V gene is TRBV7-6, the J gene TRBJ2-7; 7 nucleotides line up with TRBD1. The germline CDR1 and CDR2 sequences are SGHVS and FNYEAQ. With V trimmed by 4 bases and J by 3 bases, 15 bases remained unmatched. This CDR3 spans 17 amino acids. As DNA, the CDR3 is TGTGCCAGCAGCTCTACCCCTGACAGGGCAATGGACTACGAGCAGTACTTC. It codes for CASSSTPDRAMDYEQYF.

V is TRBV10-2 and J is TRBJ2-7, with 7 bases aligning to TRBD2. The trim removed 3 bases at V and 1 base at J, leaving 3 bases unmatched. The CDR3 runs 14 residues. Germline V gives CDR1 WSHSY, CDR2 SAAADI. CDR3 sequence: CASSDSGVSYEQYF. In DNA, the CDR3 is TGCGCCAGCAGTGACAGCGGGGTTTCCTACGAGCAGTACTTC.

The chain couples TRBV5-6 to TRBJ2-6; 9 bases are shared with TRBD1. Germline CDR1 is SGHDT and CDR2 is YYEEEE. V shed 4 bases, J shed 2 bases, and the junction held 13 bases outside the gene matches. The CDR3 contains 19 residues. The CDR3: CASSPLSGTGLPGANVLTF. The CDR3 DNA follows: TGTGCCAGCAGCCCGCTTTCCGGGACAGGGCTACCTGGGGCCAACGTCCTGACTTTC.